This TCR beta chain was obtained from a study of CD8+ T cells in alopecia areata. Study details: Those patients who were treated received oral tofacitinib, which was given at 5 to 10 mg twice daily for moderate-to-severe alopecia areata.

Noted treatment: oral pan-JAK inhibitor, 5-10 mg twice daily. cDNA reverse transcribed from extracted RNA served as the sequencing template. Repertoires were generated with immunoSEQ multiplex PCR, while TCRdb's copy carries only in-frame clones and drops some. There are hundreds of thousands of clones in the sample; 58% occur only once, and less than 2% lies in the top ten. In the case of this clone: What it recognizes is unknown.

The study's findings and limits: Elevated clonality characterized lesional scalp relative to normal scalp, particularly in alopecia totalis/universalis.

This clonotype was sampled from a human donor with alopecia areata. The input for sequencing was CD4+ T cells sorted from blood, taken at week 24, from a patient treated with tofacitinib.

CDR3 sequence reads: CASSQDLGQNTGELFF. Here the CDR3 DNA reads TGCGCCAGCAGCCAAGATTTAGGGCAGAACACCGGGGAGCTGTTTTTT. This rearrangement joins TRBV4-1 to TRBJ2-2, with D uncertain. The germline V gene encodes CDR1 MGHRA and CDR2 YSYEKL. Trimming left V 0 bases short and J 1 base short, with 9 bases between. This CDR3 has 16 residues.